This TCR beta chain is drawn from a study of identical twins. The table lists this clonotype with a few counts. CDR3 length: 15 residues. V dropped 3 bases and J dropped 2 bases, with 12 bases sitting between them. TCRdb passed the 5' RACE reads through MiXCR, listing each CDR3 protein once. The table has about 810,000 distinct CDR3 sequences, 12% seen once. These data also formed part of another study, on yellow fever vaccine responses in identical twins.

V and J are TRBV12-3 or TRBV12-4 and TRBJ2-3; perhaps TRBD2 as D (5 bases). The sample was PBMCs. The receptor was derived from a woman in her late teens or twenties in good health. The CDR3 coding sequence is TGTGCCAGCAGTTTGGAGAGCGGAATCACAGATACGCAGTATTTT. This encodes CASSLESGITDTQYF.